The entry below gives a single T cell receptor (beta chain) sequence along with its context. Its antigen is currently not known. No clone much larger than this one lies a single base away; base qualities are absent. These data come from a study of T-cell reconstitution after alpha-beta-depleted transplantation in children (dated by TCRdb to the mid-2010s). As for the study more broadly: Using TCR repertoire profiling, the study followed T-cell immune reconstitution in a quantitative way in children after TCRalphabeta/CD19-depleted allogeneic hematopoietic cell transplantation.

From V the trimming removes 7 bases and from J it removes 9 bases, while the gene matches leave 6 bases of the junction unaccounted for. CDR1 MNHEY and CDR2 SMNVEV were looked up in the germline V gene (reference sequence). The CDR3, cysteine through phenylalanine, is 14 amino acids long. Only the CDR3 DNA is retained, 42 bases long and in frame from the first base. Receptor libraries were prepared by PCR. TCRdb shows the sequencer as Illumina HiSeq 2500. TCR libraries were prepared with molecular barcoding, using unique molecular identifiers to normalize TCRbeta repertoire quantification. Clones were called with MiXCR by TCRdb after fastp trimmed the public reads at Q25, and only in-frame beta chains were retained. Records with the same CDR3 protein are collapsed into one entry carrying the most frequent genes and DNA. The sample table shows about 600,000 distinct CDR3 sequences, and 10% are seen once. The ten largest make up 4% of the sample.

Here the sequenced sample was PBMCs from the stem cell graft donor, taken from the stem cell graft. The chain links TRBV27 with TRBJ2-1, with 13 bases in between that match TRBD2. This sequence originates from a human donor who donated a stem cell graft to a child with acute myeloid leukemia. The CDR3 amino acid sequence is: CASKLAGGPVEQFF. The nucleotide sequence reads TGTGCCAGCAAACTAGCGGGAGGGCCGGTTGAGCAGTTCTTC.